The rows below give T cell receptor beta chains drawn from one sample of a study of memory CD4+ T cells and cytomegalovirus serostatus. Libraries were prepared by immunoSEQ multiplex PCR; TCRdb keeps only in-frame clonotypes and omits some of them. The sample consists of roughly 49,000 clones, around 80% of them appearing once. Sequencing was done on a sample of memory CD4+ T cells from blood. These receptors all stem from an adult in good health and CMV-seronegative. CDR3s include the opening cysteine and the closing phenylalanine or tryptophan. Each record gives: V gene, J gene, CDR3 protein.

>TRBV30|TRBJ1-5
CAWTVGQSQPQHF
>TRBV5-1|TRBJ2-7
CASSRPGTGTIEQYF
>TRBV15|TRBJ1-5
CATSLDRAGQPQHF
>TRBV6-4|TRBJ1-4
CASSDSKGPWGFF
>TRBV6-1|TRBJ2-5
CASSKGPLQETQYF
>TRBV6-5|TRBJ1-2
CASSKDPGRGYTF
>TRBV9|TRBJ1-6
CASSVDSPNSPLHF
>TRBV29-1|TRBJ1-1
CSVPNMDAEAFF
>TRBV28|TRBJ2-7
CASSIPRGQIYEQYF
>TRBV4-2|TRBJ2-1
CASRQDGGDEQFF
>TRBV30|TRBJ2-7
CAWSVNSGGYEQYF
>TRBV6-6|TRBJ1-4
CASVSRAGREKLFF
>TRBV11-2|TRBJ2-7
CASSPDRAYEQYF
>TRBV18|TRBJ2-4
CASSRSMGTTGNIQYF
>TRBV4-3|TRBJ1-1
CASSQGQAEGTEAFF
>TRBV9|TRBJ1-2
CASSFYDSNYGYTF
>TRBV5-8|TRBJ1-1
CASSPDRGSVYMNTEAFF
>TRBV11-2|TRBJ2-3
CASSTTRGRSTDTQYF
>TRBV5-6|TRBJ1-2
CASSFTAAAYGYTF
>TRBV10-3|TRBJ2-2
CAARRDEGGELFF
>TRBV5-6|TRBJ2-5
CASTLGIGLDGRGTQYF
>TRBV6-1|TRBJ1-5
CASRITGPDQPQHF
>TRBV7-2|TRBJ2-5
CASSSLTGFETQYF
>TRBV5-6|TRBJ1-5
CASSAGSSNQPQHF
>TRBV2|TRBJ2-6
CASRPDRTGANVLTF
>TRBV11-2|TRBJ2-7
CASSLGQGLSRVYEQYF
>TRBV6-1|TRBJ1-4
CASSQQGIVREKLFF
>TRBV19|TRBJ2-5
CASSMGLRGLEETQYF
>TRBV2|TRBJ2-2
CASSDQGINTGELFF
>TRBV28|TRBJ1-5
CASSPTSTANQPQHF
>TRBV5-4|TRBJ2-7
CASSSQGNSYEQYF
>TRBV9|TRBJ2-3
CASSLRTSGGPGDTQYF
>TRBV6-5|TRBJ2-7
CASSNRDRLYEQYF
>TRBV5-1|TRBJ2-3
CASSLAGVTDTQYF
>TRBV5-4|TRBJ2-3
CASSLVSAWAYHTDTQYF
>TRBV5-1|TRBJ2-1
CASSLGVSYNEQFF
>TRBV19|TRBJ2-1
CASRPRGAGRGEQFF
>TRBV7-9|TRBJ2-2
CASRDGGVTGELFF
>TRBV7-8|TRBJ2-3
CASSLGLAGGGRSDTQYF
>TRBV4-2|TRBJ2-2
CASSQDLAVGLAGGLNTGELFF
>TRBV28|TRBJ1-4
CASSLAGVNEKLFF
>TRBV4-3|TRBJ1-2
CASSQAQPGGQALGAYGYTF
>TRBV5-1|TRBJ1-6
CASSRGDSGSRYNSPLHF
>TRBV12-5|TRBJ1-1
CASGLFGGTEAFF
>TRBV29-1|TRBJ1-1
CSVEDRQGGAGTEAFF